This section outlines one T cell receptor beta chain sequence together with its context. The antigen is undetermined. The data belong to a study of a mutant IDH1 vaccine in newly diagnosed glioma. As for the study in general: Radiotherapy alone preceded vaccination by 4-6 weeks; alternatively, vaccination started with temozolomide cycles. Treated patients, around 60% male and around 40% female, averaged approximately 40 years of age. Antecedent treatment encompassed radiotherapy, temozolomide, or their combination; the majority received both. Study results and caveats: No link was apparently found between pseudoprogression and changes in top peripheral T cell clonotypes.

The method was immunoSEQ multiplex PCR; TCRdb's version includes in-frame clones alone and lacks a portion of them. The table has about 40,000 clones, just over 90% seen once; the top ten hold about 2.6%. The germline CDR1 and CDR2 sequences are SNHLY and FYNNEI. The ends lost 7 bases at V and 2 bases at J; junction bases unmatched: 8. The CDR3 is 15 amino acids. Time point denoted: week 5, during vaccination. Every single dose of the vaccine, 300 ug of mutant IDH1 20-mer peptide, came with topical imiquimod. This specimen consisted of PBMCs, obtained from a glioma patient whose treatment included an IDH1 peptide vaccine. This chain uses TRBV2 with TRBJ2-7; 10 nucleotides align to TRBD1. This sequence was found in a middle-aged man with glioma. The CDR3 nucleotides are TGTGCCAGCAAGATGAGGGACAGGGGAACCTACGAGCAGTACTTC. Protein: CASKMRDRGTYEQYF.